This is a list of T cell receptor beta chains from one sample in a study of blood T cell dynamics during melanoma immunotherapy. Profiled with immunoSEQ multiplex PCR; TCRdb holds only in-frame clones, not every one. The sample lists roughly 11,000 clones; about 92% were seen once. The sample in question was blood, obtained from a patient treated with checkpoint blockade. The source of these receptors is a human donor with melanoma. CDR3s include the opening cysteine and the closing phenylalanine or tryptophan. A D gene is named only where the DNA matches it firmly. Clone size appears in some rows only: once, few, many, or a class for an expanded clone.

v_gene: TRBV4-3
j_gene: TRBJ2-7
d_gene: -
len: 15
abundance: -
CDR3nt: TGCGCCAGCAGCCAAGGGGTGGGGGGTGGCTACGAGCAGTACTTC
CDR3aa: CASSQGVGGGYEQYF

v_gene: TRBV27
j_gene: TRBJ1-6
d_gene: -
len: 15
abundance: -
CDR3nt: TGTGCCAGCAGTTTGGGGCAGGGGCGTTATTCGCCCCTCCACTTT
CDR3aa: CASSLGQGRYSPLHF

v_gene: TRBV7-3
j_gene: TRBJ1-3
d_gene: -
len: 14
abundance: -
CDR3nt: TGTGCCAGCAGTCTAGGGGGGCCTGGAAACACCATATATTTT
CDR3aa: CASSLGGPGNTIYF

v_gene: TRBV27
j_gene: TRBJ2-2
d_gene: TRBD2
len: 16
abundance: -
CDR3nt: TGTGCCAGCAGCTCACGGGGGGGCCTTGGGACCGGGGAGCTGTTTTTT
CDR3aa: CASSSRGGLGTGELFF

v_gene: TRBV5-4
j_gene: TRBJ2-6
d_gene: -
len: 14
abundance: -
CDR3nt: TGTGCCAGCAGCTTGGGGGCCAGGGCCAACGTCCTGACTTTC
CDR3aa: CASSLGARANVLTF

v_gene: TRBV7-3
j_gene: TRBJ1-3
d_gene: TRBD1
len: 14
abundance: -
CDR3nt: TGTGCCAGCAGCCCTAGGGACAGTGGAAACACCATATATTTT
CDR3aa: CASSPRDSGNTIYF

v_gene: TRBV28
j_gene: TRBJ2-7
d_gene: -
len: 13
abundance: -
CDR3nt: TGTGCCAGCAGCCCCGGGCCCGACTACGAGCAGTACTTC
CDR3aa: CASSPGPDYEQYF

v_gene: TRBV12-5
j_gene: TRBJ2-1
d_gene: -
len: 16
abundance: -
CDR3nt: TGTGCTAGTGGTTTGGTCGGACGGGCCCCTCCCAATGAGCAGTTCTTC
CDR3aa: CASGLVGRAPPNEQFF

v_gene: TRBV7-7
j_gene: TRBJ2-5
d_gene: -
len: 13
abundance: -
CDR3nt: TGTGCTAGCAGCTCCTTAGCCCACGGGGAGCAGTACTTC
CDR3aa: CASSSLAHGEQYF

v_gene: TRBV7-2
j_gene: TRBJ1-2
d_gene: -
len: 13
abundance: -
CDR3nt: TGTGCCAGCAGCTTAGGCCAGGGCTATGGCTACACCTTC
CDR3aa: CASSLGQGYGYTF

v_gene: TRBV15
j_gene: TRBJ1-4
d_gene: -
len: 16
abundance: -
CDR3nt: TGTGCCACCAGCCCGGGGGGTCGGCTATCGGGAGAAAAACTGTTTTTT
CDR3aa: CATSPGGRLSGEKLFF

v_gene: TRBV7-3
j_gene: TRBJ2-1
d_gene: TRBD2
len: 14
abundance: -
CDR3nt: TGTGCCAGCAGCACGGGACTAGCTGGCAATGAGCAGTTCTTC
CDR3aa: CASSTGLAGNEQFF

v_gene: TRBV4-1
j_gene: TRBJ2-5
d_gene: -
len: 16
abundance: -
CDR3nt: TGCGCCAGCAGCCAAGGGGGGGCGGGAGTCCTCGAGACCCAGTACTTC
CDR3aa: CASSQGGAGVLETQYF

v_gene: TRBV18
j_gene: TRBJ2-1
d_gene: -
len: 15
abundance: -
CDR3nt: TGTGCCAGCTCACCGACAACCGTCAGTACCAATGAGCAGTTCTTC
CDR3aa: CASSPTTVSTNEQFF

v_gene: TRBV10-1
j_gene: TRBJ2-7
d_gene: -
len: 10
abundance: few
CDR3nt: TGCGCCAGCAGCCCCTACGAGCAGTACTTC
CDR3aa: CASSPYEQYF

v_gene: TRBV18
j_gene: TRBJ1-2
d_gene: -
len: 15
abundance: once
CDR3nt: TGTGCCAGCTCACCCCTAGACCTAGCCCGGAGTGGCTACACCTTC
CDR3aa: CASSPLDLARSGYTF

v_gene: TRBV19
j_gene: TRBJ1-1
d_gene: -
len: 14
abundance: -
CDR3nt: TGTGCCAGTAGTATAGGACCCAGGGCCGCTGAAGCTTTCTTT
CDR3aa: CASSIGPRAAEAFF

v_gene: TRBV5-1
j_gene: TRBJ2-1
d_gene: TRBD2
len: 13
abundance: -
CDR3nt: TGCGCCAGCAGCTTGGGACTAGCTAATGAGCAGTTCTTC
CDR3aa: CASSLGLANEQFF

v_gene: TRBV9
j_gene: TRBJ2-7
d_gene: TRBD2
len: 14
abundance: -
CDR3nt: TGTGCCAGCAGCCCCGGGGGGGGCGGGTACGAGCAGTACTTC
CDR3aa: CASSPGGGGYEQYF

v_gene: TRBV7-2
j_gene: TRBJ2-7
d_gene: TRBD2
len: 16
abundance: once
CDR3nt: TGTGCCAGCAGCCGAGCCGGGACTAGCGGGAGGGCAGGGCAGTACTTC
CDR3aa: CASSRAGTSGRAGQYF

v_gene: TRBV30
j_gene: TRBJ1-1
d_gene: TRBD1
len: 14
abundance: -
CDR3nt: TGTGCCTCGGATCCCGGGACAGAGGTCACTGAAGCTTTCTTT
CDR3aa: CASDPGTEVTEAFF

v_gene: TRBV5-6
j_gene: TRBJ2-7
d_gene: -
len: 14
abundance: -
CDR3nt: TGTGCCAGCAGCTTACAGGCGACCTCCTACGAGCAGTACTTC
CDR3aa: CASSLQATSYEQYF

v_gene: TRBV6-6
j_gene: TRBJ2-2
d_gene: -
len: 14
abundance: once
CDR3nt: TGTGCCAGCAGGGCAGGGGAGAACACCGGGGAGCTGTTTTTT
CDR3aa: CASRAGENTGELFF

v_gene: TRBV15
j_gene: TRBJ2-7
d_gene: TRBD2
len: 15
abundance: -
CDR3nt: TGTGCCACCAGCAGAGAAGGGACTAGGTCGTACGAGCAGTACTTC
CDR3aa: CATSREGTRSYEQYF

v_gene: TRBV28
j_gene: TRBJ2-7
d_gene: -
len: 14
abundance: -
CDR3nt: TGTGCCAGCAGTTTACCCCTAGCTCCCTACGAGCAGTACTTC
CDR3aa: CASSLPLAPYEQYF

v_gene: TRBV18
j_gene: TRBJ2-7
d_gene: -
len: 14
abundance: -
CDR3nt: TGTGCCAGCTCTCCGGACCCCAATCGCGACGAGCAGTACTTC
CDR3aa: CASSPDPNRDEQYF

v_gene: TRBV28
j_gene: TRBJ2-5
d_gene: -
len: 13
abundance: -
CDR3nt: TGTGCCAGCGGGGGGGCAGACCAAGAGACCCAGTACTTC
CDR3aa: CASGGADQETQYF

v_gene: TRBV28
j_gene: TRBJ2-7
d_gene: -
len: 14
abundance: -
CDR3nt: TGTGCCAGCAGTTTACCGGGCAGCTCCTACGAGCAGTACTTC
CDR3aa: CASSLPGSSYEQYF

v_gene: TRBV6-1
j_gene: TRBJ2-7
d_gene: -
len: 12
abundance: once
CDR3nt: TGTGCCAGCAGTAAACAGGGTCCCGAGCAGTACTTC
CDR3aa: CASSKQGPEQYF

v_gene: TRBV19
j_gene: TRBJ2-1
d_gene: -
len: 14
abundance: -
CDR3nt: TGTGCCAGTAGTCCCACCATTTCGGGGGCTGAGCAGTTCTTC
CDR3aa: CASSPTISGAEQFF

v_gene: TRBV10-2
j_gene: TRBJ1-2
d_gene: -
len: 14
abundance: -
CDR3nt: TGCGCCAGCAGTGAGGGGGGGACCGCATATGGCTACACCTTC
CDR3aa: CASSEGGTAYGYTF

v_gene: TRBV7-4
j_gene: TRBJ2-5
d_gene: -
len: 15
abundance: -
CDR3nt: TGTGCCAGCAGCTCACGGACAAGGACCTTGGAGACCCAGTACTTC
CDR3aa: CASSSRTRTLETQYF

v_gene: TRBV4-2
j_gene: TRBJ2-1
d_gene: TRBD2
len: 16
abundance: -
CDR3nt: TGTGCCAGCAGCCACCTAGCGGGCCCAGCCCTCAATGAGCAGTTCTTC
CDR3aa: CASSHLAGPALNEQFF

v_gene: TRBV28
j_gene: TRBJ2-7
d_gene: TRBD2
len: 16
abundance: -
CDR3nt: TGTGCCAGCAGTTTAGGTTGGCGGGAGGCCTCCTACGAGCAGTACTTC
CDR3aa: CASSLGWREASYEQYF

v_gene: TRBV25-1
j_gene: TRBJ2-1
d_gene: -
len: 16
abundance: -
CDR3nt: TGTGCCAGCAGTGAATTAGGGGCTAGCGCGGACAATGAGCAGTTCTTC
CDR3aa: CASSELGASADNEQFF

v_gene: TRBV28
j_gene: TRBJ2-5
d_gene: -
len: 15
abundance: once
CDR3nt: TGTGCCAGCAGTCTCCGGGACTGGTACCAAGAGACCCAGTACTTC
CDR3aa: CASSLRDWYQETQYF

v_gene: TRBV11-2
j_gene: TRBJ1-1
d_gene: -
len: 13
abundance: -
CDR3nt: TGTGCCAGCAGCTTAGATCTGGGGGGAGGAGGTTTCTTT
CDR3aa: CASSLDLGGGGFF

v_gene: TRBV6-5
j_gene: TRBJ2-3
d_gene: TRBD2
len: 14
abundance: -
CDR3nt: TGTGCCAGCGCTCAGCGGGAGGGCTCAGATACGCAGTATTTT
CDR3aa: CASAQREGSDTQYF

v_gene: TRBV2
j_gene: TRBJ1-5
d_gene: -
len: 16
abundance: -
CDR3nt: TGTGCCAGCAGCCAGACCGCGCGATATAGCAATCAGCCCCAGCATTTT
CDR3aa: CASSQTARYSNQPQHF

v_gene: TRBV18
j_gene: TRBJ2-2
d_gene: -
len: 14
abundance: -
CDR3nt: TGTGCCAGCTCACCGCGACCTAGGGCCGGGGAGCTGTTTTTT
CDR3aa: CASSPRPRAGELFF

v_gene: TRBV27
j_gene: TRBJ2-7
d_gene: -
len: 13
abundance: once
CDR3nt: TGTGCCAGCAGTTTAACCGCGACAGCGGTCGAGTACTTC
CDR3aa: CASSLTATAVEYF

v_gene: TRBV28
j_gene: TRBJ2-5
d_gene: -
len: 16
abundance: -
CDR3nt: TGTGCCAGCAGGGCCGCGATGGGCGGGACGGGGGAGACCCAGTACTTC
CDR3aa: CASRAAMGGTGETQYF

v_gene: TRBV5-1
j_gene: TRBJ2-7
d_gene: TRBD2
len: 13
abundance: -
CDR3nt: TGCGCCAGCAGGGGAGCGGGAGGTGGCGAGCAGTACTTC
CDR3aa: CASRGAGGGEQYF

v_gene: TRBV12-5
j_gene: TRBJ1-3
d_gene: -
len: 16
abundance: -
CDR3nt: TGTGCTAGTGGTTTGGTAGTGGGACTCGCTGGAAACACCATATATTTT
CDR3aa: CASGLVVGLAGNTIYF

v_gene: TRBV7-3
j_gene: TRBJ1-1
d_gene: TRBD1
len: 16
abundance: -
CDR3nt: TGTGCCAGCAGCCCGGGGACAGGGACAGGGACCACTGAAGCTTTCTTT
CDR3aa: CASSPGTGTGTTEAFF

v_gene: TRBV7-2
j_gene: TRBJ1-1
d_gene: -
len: 13
abundance: few
CDR3nt: TGTGCCAGCGGCCCGGGGGCGGAGACTGAAGCTTTCTTT
CDR3aa: CASGPGAETEAFF

v_gene: TRBV6-5
j_gene: TRBJ2-2
d_gene: -
len: 16
abundance: -
CDR3nt: TGTGCCAGCAGTTACTCGGGGGCCCAAGGTCATCGGGAGCTGTTTTTT
CDR3aa: CASSYSGAQGHRELFF

v_gene: TRBV7-9
j_gene: TRBJ2-5
d_gene: -
len: 14
abundance: -
CDR3nt: TGTGCCAGCAGCTTTCTGGGGATGCAAGAGACCCAGTACTTC
CDR3aa: CASSFLGMQETQYF

v_gene: TRBV7-2
j_gene: TRBJ2-1
d_gene: TRBD2
len: 14
abundance: -
CDR3nt: TGTGCCAGCAGCCTTACGCGACTAGCGGCCGAGCAGTTCTTC
CDR3aa: CASSLTRLAAEQFF

v_gene: TRBV5-4
j_gene: TRBJ2-7
d_gene: TRBD2
len: 15
abundance: -
CDR3nt: TGTGCCAGCCGGAGGACGGGAGGGCGGGTTGGCGAGCAGTACTTC
CDR3aa: CASRRTGGRVGEQYF

v_gene: TRBV29-1
j_gene: TRBJ2-3
d_gene: -
len: 14
abundance: -
CDR3nt: TGCAGCGCCAAGAGGGGGGTTGGCACAGATACGCAGTATTTT
CDR3aa: CSAKRGVGTDTQYF

v_gene: TRBV7-9
j_gene: TRBJ2-7
d_gene: TRBD1
len: 13
abundance: -
CDR3nt: TGTGCCAGCAGCCCTGCGGACAGGGGTGAGCAGTACTTC
CDR3aa: CASSPADRGEQYF

v_gene: TRBV15
j_gene: TRBJ2-1
d_gene: TRBD2
len: 16
abundance: -
CDR3nt: TGTGCCACCAGCAGACACCTAGCGGGAGCCTACAATGAGCAGTTCTTC
CDR3aa: CATSRHLAGAYNEQFF

v_gene: TRBV2
j_gene: TRBJ1-2
d_gene: -
len: 13
abundance: -
CDR3nt: TGTGCCAGCTCCGGGGTAGGGGACGCACGCTACACCTTC
CDR3aa: CASSGVGDARYTF

v_gene: TRBV5-1
j_gene: TRBJ1-1
d_gene: TRBD1
len: 15
abundance: -
CDR3nt: TGCGCCAGCAGCACGGACAGGGGATTCGGCACTGAAGCTTTCTTT
CDR3aa: CASSTDRGFGTEAFF

v_gene: TRBV14
j_gene: TRBJ1-2
d_gene: -
len: 12
abundance: few
CDR3nt: TGTGCCAGCAGCCAAGGCCGATATGGCTACACCTTC
CDR3aa: CASSQGRYGYTF

v_gene: TRBV7-9
j_gene: TRBJ2-1
d_gene: -
len: 13
abundance: -
CDR3nt: TGTGCCAGCAGCTTAGAGGCAGAGAATGAGCAGTTCTTC
CDR3aa: CASSLEAENEQFF

v_gene: TRBV28
j_gene: TRBJ2-7
d_gene: -
len: 13
abundance: -
CDR3nt: TGTGCCAGCAGTTTACGGCAGTCCTACGAGCAGTACTTC
CDR3aa: CASSLRQSYEQYF

v_gene: TRBV7-9
j_gene: TRBJ1-5
d_gene: TRBD1
len: 16
abundance: -
CDR3nt: TGTGCCAGCAGCCCGGGACAGGGGAGGGGCAATCAGCCCCAGCATTTT
CDR3aa: CASSPGQGRGNQPQHF

v_gene: TRBV23-1
j_gene: TRBJ1-2
d_gene: -
len: 13
abundance: -
CDR3nt: TGCGCCCCCCCCGGGTGGGTAGGGTATGGCTACACCTTC
CDR3aa: CAPPGWVGYGYTF